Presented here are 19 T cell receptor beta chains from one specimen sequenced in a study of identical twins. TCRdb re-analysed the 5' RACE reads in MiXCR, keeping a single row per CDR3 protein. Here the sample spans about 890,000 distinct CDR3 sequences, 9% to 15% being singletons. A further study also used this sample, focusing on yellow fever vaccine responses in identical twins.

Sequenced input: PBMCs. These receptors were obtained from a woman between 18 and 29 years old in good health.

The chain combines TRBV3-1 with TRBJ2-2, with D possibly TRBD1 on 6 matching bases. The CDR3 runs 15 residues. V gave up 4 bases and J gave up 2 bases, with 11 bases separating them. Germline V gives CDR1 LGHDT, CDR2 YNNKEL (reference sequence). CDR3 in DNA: TGTGCCAGCAGCCCCTGGACAGACAACACCGGGGAGCTGTTTTTT. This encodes CASSPWTDNTGELFF.

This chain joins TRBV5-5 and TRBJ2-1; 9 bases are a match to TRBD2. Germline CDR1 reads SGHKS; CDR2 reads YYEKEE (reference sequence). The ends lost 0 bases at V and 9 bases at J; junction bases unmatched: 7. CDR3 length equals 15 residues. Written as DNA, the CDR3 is TGTGCCAGCAGCTTGGGGGCGGGAGGGCCTGGTGAGCAGTTCTTC. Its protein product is CASSLGAGGPGEQFF.

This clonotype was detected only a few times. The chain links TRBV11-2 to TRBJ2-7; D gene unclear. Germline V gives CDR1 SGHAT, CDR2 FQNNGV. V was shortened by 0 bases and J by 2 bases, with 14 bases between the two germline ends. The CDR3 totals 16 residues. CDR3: CASSLEVFSITYEQYF. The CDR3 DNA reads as TGTGCCAGCAGCTTAGAAGTCTTCTCGATAACCTACGAGCAGTACTTC.

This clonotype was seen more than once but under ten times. CDR3 nucleotide sequence: TGTGCCAGCAGTCTGACTAGCGGGATAAGGGGTGAGCAGTTCTTC. This translates into CASSLTSGIRGEQFF. V usage is TRBV12-3 or TRBV12-4 and J usage is TRBJ2-1, with 11 bases aligning to TRBD2. V lost 5 bases and J lost 9; bases outside the gene matches: 9. The CDR3 length is 15 residues.

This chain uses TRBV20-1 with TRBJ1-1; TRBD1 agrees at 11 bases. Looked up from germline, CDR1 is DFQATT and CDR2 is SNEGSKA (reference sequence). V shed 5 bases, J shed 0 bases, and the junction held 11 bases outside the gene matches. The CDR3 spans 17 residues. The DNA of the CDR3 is TGCAGTGCTTCCGGGACAGGGGGATTTATGGTGAACACTGAAGCTTTCTTT. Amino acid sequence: CSASGTGGFMVNTEAFF.

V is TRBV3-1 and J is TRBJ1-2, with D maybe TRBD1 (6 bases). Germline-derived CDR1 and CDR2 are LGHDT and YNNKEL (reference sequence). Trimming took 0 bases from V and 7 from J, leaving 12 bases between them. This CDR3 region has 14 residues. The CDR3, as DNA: TGTGCCAGCAGCCAAGAAAGGGGGATAGGTGGCTACACCTTC. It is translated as CASSQERGIGGYTF.

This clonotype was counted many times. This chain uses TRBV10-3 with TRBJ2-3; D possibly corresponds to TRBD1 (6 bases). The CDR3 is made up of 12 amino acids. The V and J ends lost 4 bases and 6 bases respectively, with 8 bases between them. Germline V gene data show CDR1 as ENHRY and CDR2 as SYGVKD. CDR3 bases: TGTGCCATCAGTGGGGGGCCGGATACGCAGTATTTT. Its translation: CAISGGPDTQYF.

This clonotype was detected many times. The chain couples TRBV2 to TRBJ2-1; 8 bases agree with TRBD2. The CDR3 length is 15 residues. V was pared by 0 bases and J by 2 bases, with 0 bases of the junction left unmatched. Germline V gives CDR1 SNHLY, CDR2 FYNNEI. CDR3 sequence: CASSEAGLAYNEQFF. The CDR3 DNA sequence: TGTGCCAGCAGTGAAGCGGGACTAGCCTACAATGAGCAGTTCTTC.

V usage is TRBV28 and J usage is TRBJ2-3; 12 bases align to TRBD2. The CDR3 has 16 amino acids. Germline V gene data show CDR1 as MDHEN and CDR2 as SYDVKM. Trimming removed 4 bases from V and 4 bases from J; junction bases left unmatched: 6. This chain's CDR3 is CASSSSGRAWADTQYF. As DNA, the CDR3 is TGTGCCAGCAGTTCTAGCGGGAGGGCCTGGGCAGATACGCAGTATTTT. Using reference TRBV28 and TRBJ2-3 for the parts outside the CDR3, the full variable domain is DVKVTQSSRYLVKRTGEKVFLECVQDMDHENMFWYRQDPGLGLRLIYFSYDVKMKEKGDIPEGYSVSREKKERFSLILESASTNQTSMYLCASSSSGRAWADTQYFGPGTRLTVL.

CDR3 sequence reads: CASSQGGGSSEQFF. The CDR3 region has the DNA TGCGCCAGCAGCCAAGGTGGCGGGAGTAGTGAGCAGTTCTTC. This chain connects TRBV4-1 to TRBJ2-1; 7 bases map to TRBD2. CDR1 and CDR2 (germline): MGHRA, YSYEKL. Unmatched junction bases numbered 6, after V lost 1 base and J lost 9 bases. The CDR3 covers 14 residues.

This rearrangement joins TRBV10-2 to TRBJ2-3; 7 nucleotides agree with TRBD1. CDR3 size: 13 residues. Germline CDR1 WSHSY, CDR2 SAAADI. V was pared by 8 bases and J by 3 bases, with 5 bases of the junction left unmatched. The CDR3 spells CASLTGFTDTQYF. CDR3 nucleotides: TGCGCCAGCCTGACAGGGTTTACAGATACGCAGTATTTT.

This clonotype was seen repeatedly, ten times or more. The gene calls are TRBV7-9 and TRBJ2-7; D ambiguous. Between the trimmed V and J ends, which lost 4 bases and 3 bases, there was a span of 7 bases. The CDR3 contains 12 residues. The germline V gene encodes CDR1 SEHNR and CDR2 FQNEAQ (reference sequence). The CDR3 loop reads CASSSLGYEQYF. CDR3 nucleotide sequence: TGTGCCAGCAGCTCTTTGGGCTACGAGCAGTACTTC. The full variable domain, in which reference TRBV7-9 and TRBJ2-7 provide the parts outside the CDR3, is DTGVSQNPRHKITKRGQNVTFRCDPISEHNRLYWYRQTLGQGPEFLTYFQNEAQLEKSRLLSDRFSAERPKGSFSTLEIQRTEQGDSAMYLCASSSLGYEQYFGPGTRLTVT.

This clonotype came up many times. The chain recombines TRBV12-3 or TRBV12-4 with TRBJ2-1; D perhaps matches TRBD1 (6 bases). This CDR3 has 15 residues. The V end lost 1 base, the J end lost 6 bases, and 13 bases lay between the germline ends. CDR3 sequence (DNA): TGTGCCAGCAGTTTAGTCGGGCAGGGGTCCAATGAGCAGTTCTTC. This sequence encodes CASSLVGQGSNEQFF.

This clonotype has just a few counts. CDR3 sequence reads: CASSQSGGSGANVLTF. The CDR3, as DNA: TGTGCCAGCAGCCAATCGGGGGGATCTGGGGCCAACGTCCTGACTTTC. The V gene is TRBV16, the J gene TRBJ2-6; possible D gene TRBD2, 6 bases. V was clipped by 0 bases and J by 1 base, with 7 bases between them. Germline V gene sequence: CDR1 KGHSY, CDR2 FQNENV. This CDR3 is built from 16 residues. Filled out from reference TRBV16 and TRBJ2-6, the complete variable domain reads GEEVAQTPKHLVRGEGQKAKLYCAPIKGHSYVFWYQQVLKNEFKFLISFQNENVFDETGMPKERFSAKCLPNSPCSLEIQATKLEDSAVYFCASSQSGGSGANVLTFGAGSRLTVL.

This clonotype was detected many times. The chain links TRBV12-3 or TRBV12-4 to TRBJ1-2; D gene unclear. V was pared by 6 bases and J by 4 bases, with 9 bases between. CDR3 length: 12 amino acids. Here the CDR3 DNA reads TGTGCCAGCAGCCTGGGGAGCTATGGCTACACCTTC. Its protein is CASSLGSYGYTF.

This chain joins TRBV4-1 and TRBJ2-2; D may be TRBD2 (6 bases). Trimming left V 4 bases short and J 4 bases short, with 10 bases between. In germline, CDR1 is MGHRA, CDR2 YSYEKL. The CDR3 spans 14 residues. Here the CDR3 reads CASSLGSSTGELFF. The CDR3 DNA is TGCGCCAGCAGCCTCGGGAGCTCCACCGGGGAGCTGTTTTTT.

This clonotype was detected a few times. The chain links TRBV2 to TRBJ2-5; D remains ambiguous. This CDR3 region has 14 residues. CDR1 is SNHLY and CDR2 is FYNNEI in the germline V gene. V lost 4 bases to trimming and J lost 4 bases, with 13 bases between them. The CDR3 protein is CASSGYGLRETQYF. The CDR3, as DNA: TGTGCCAGCAGTGGATACGGGCTGAGAGAGACCCAGTACTTC.

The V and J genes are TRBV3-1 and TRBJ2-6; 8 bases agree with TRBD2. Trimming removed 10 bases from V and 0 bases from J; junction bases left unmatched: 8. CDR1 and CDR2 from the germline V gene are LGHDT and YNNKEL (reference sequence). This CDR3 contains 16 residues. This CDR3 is CATSRGGLSGANVLTF. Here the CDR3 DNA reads TGTGCCACCTCACGGGGGGGCCTCTCTGGGGCCAACGTCCTGACTTTC.

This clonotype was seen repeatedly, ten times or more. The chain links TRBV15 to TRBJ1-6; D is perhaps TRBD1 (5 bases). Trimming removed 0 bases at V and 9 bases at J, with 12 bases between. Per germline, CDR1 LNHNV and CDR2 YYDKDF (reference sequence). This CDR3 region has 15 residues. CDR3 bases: TGTGCCACCAGCAGAGATCCGTTGGGGGGTTCACCCCTCCACTTT. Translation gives CATSRDPLGGSPLHF.